The 20 T cell receptor beta chains below come from one sample, sequenced in a study of T cells in localized non-small cell lung cancer. Assay: immunoSEQ multiplex PCR; the TCRdb copy retains only in-frame clones and omits some. The sample contains around 5,300 clones, roughly 30% of which appear only once. The sequencing here drew on lung tumor tissue, taken before any cancer treatment. The source is a female donor of 60 years or more with stage I lung adenocarcinoma.

The chain carries TRBV7-6 and TRBJ1-1, with 7 bases that match TRBD1. Trimming at V came to 3 bases and at J to 8 bases, leaving 9 bases not matched to a gene. The CDR3 has 14 residues. In germline, CDR1 is SGHVS, CDR2 FNYEAQ. In DNA form, the CDR3 reads TGTGCCAGCAGCTTGCGAGGGGGCGAATTAGAAGCTTTCTTT. It translates to CASSLRGGELEAFF.

The chain couples TRBV28 to TRBJ2-2, with TRBD1 matching over 10 bases. Germline V gene sequence: CDR1 MDHEN, CDR2 SYDVKM. CDR3 size: 17 residues. The ends lost 6 bases at V and 3 bases at J; junction bases unmatched: 10. CDR3: CASRETGDRGDTGELFF. The CDR3 DNA follows: TGTGCCAGCAGAGAAACCGGGGACAGGGGCGACACCGGGGAGCTGTTTTTT.

This clone was seen a handful of times. The chain combines TRBV30 with TRBJ2-2; D perhaps matches TRBD1 (6 bases). Germline V gene sequence: CDR1 GTSNPN, CDR2 SVGIG (reference sequence). Trimming removed 8 bases at V and 4 bases at J, with 14 bases between. The CDR3 totals 13 residues. The CDR3 is CAQSGVSTGELFF. CDR3 coding DNA: TGTGCCCAGTCAGGGGTGAGCACCGGGGAGCTGTTTTTT.

The chain links TRBV11-3 to TRBJ1-2; D might be TRBD1 (5 bases). CDR3 length equals 16 residues. Per germline, CDR1 SGHNT and CDR2 YENEEA. Between the trimmed V and J ends, which lost 3 bases and 5 bases, there was a span of 19 bases. Here the CDR3 reads CASSLEGRQAGYGYTF. The CDR3 nucleotides are TGTGCCAGCAGCTTGGAAGGGAGACAAGCAGGGTATGGCTACACCTTC.

In DNA form, the CDR3 reads TGTGCCTGGATATACAGCCCAAACACTGAAGCTTTCTTT. Translating it yields CAWIYSPNTEAFF. This chain joins TRBV30 and TRBJ1-1, with D uncertain. From germline, CDR1 is GTSNPN and CDR2 SVGIG (reference sequence). V lost 4 bases to trimming and J lost 2 bases, with 11 bases between them. This CDR3 is built from 13 residues.

This chain connects TRBV1 to TRBJ2-1; TRBD2, the D gene given by the table, was not confirmed from the DNA. TRBV1 is noted as a pseudogene. This CDR3 is 14 amino acids long. The CDR3 sequence: CASSQDSSPNEQFF. The CDR3 nucleotides are TGCGCCAGCAGCCAAGATAGTAGCCCGAATGAGCAGTTCTTC.

This chain joins TRBV6-8 and TRBJ1-4, with unresolved D. The CDR3 contains 15 residues. In germline, CDR1 is MNHGY, CDR2 SAAAGT. Trimming removed 0 bases at V and 0 bases at J, with 5 bases between. The CDR3 coding sequence is TGTGCCAGCAGTTACTCCCTAGCAACTAATGAAAAACTGTTTTTT. This sequence encodes CASSYSLATNEKLFF.

This chain joins TRBV30 and TRBJ1-4; 8 nucleotides match TRBD1. This CDR3 is built from 12 residues. V shed 8 bases, J shed 8 bases, and the junction held 7 bases outside the gene matches. Germline CDR1 reads GTSNPN; CDR2 reads SVGIG (reference sequence). CDR3 in DNA: TGTGCCGGCATACAGGGGGTGGAAAAACTGTTTTTT. Translating gives CAGIQGVEKLFF.

Only a few counts were recorded for this clone. The rearrangement links TRBV6-8 to TRBJ1-1; D might be TRBD1 (6 bases). The CDR3 spans 14 residues. The V gene lost 6 bases and the J gene lost 7 bases, with 18 bases spanning the gap. Germline V CDR1 and CDR2: MNHGY, SAAAGT. CDR3 DNA: TGTGCCAGCAGCTCCTACAGGGCGGGGGGTGAAGCTTTCTTT. As protein: CASSSYRAGGEAFF.

This clone is judged large (0.1 to 1%). V and J are TRBV4-1 and TRBJ2-3; 12 bases are a match to TRBD1. Germline V CDR1 and CDR2: MGHRA, YSYEKL. Trimming cost V 2 bases and J 4 bases; bases outside gene matches: 4. CDR3 length: 16 residues. CDR3 sequence (DNA): TGCGCCAGCAGCCAAAAAGGGACAGGGGGCGCAGATACGCAGTATTTT. Translating gives CASSQKGTGGADTQYF.

This chain joins TRBV30 and TRBJ1-1; 7 nucleotides align to TRBD1. The CDR3 covers 13 residues. Germline V lookup: CDR1 GTSNPN, CDR2 SVGIG (reference sequence). Unmatched junction bases numbered 9, after V lost 0 bases and J lost 11 bases. In DNA, the CDR3 is TGTGCCTGGAGTGTTAGACAGGGAGTTGACGCTTTCTTT. This translates into CAWSVRQGVDAFF.

V usage is TRBV1 and J usage is TRBJ1-2. TRBV1 is shown as a pseudogene. This CDR3 is built from 14 residues. The CDR3 nucleotides are TGCGCCAGCAGCCAAGGGGGGGCTGTAGATGGCTACACCTTC. Amino acids: CASSQGGAVDGYTF.

This clone was recorded at least ten times. The CDR3 region has the DNA TGTGCCAGCAGCTGGACAGGGGAGCAGCCCCAGCATTTT. Protein: CASSWTGEQPQHF. The rearrangement joins TRBV7-2 to TRBJ1-5, with 9 positions matching TRBD1. The CDR3 contains 13 residues. Trimming removed 4 bases from V and 7 bases from J; junction bases left unmatched: 2. CDR1 and CDR2 (germline): SGHTA, FQGNSA. Full variable domain (missing parts from reference TRBV7-2 and TRBJ1-5): GAGVSQSPSNKVTEKGKDVELRCDPISGHTALYWYRQSLGQGLEFLIYFQGNSAPDKSGLPSDRFSAERTGGSVSTLTIQRTQQEDSAVYLCASSWTGEQPQHFGDGTRLSIL.

This clone was picked up a small number of times. J is TRBJ1-2 and V is TRBV6-8; D uncertain. The CDR3 is made up of 12 amino acids. V lost 10 bases to trimming and J lost 0 bases, with 9 bases between them. In germline, CDR1 is MNHGY, CDR2 SAAAGT. The CDR3 here is CAIRKANYGYTF. The CDR3 bases are TGTGCCATCAGAAAGGCTAACTATGGCTACACCTTC.

This clone has more than one count but fewer than ten. The rearrangement uses TRBV19 and TRBJ2-1; D possibly corresponds to TRBD1 (5 bases). This CDR3 has 12 residues. Trimming pared 6 bases from V and 7 bases from J, leaving 10 bases between. The germline CDR1 and CDR2 sequences are LNHDA and SQIVND (reference sequence). The CDR3 DNA follows: TGTGCCAGTAGGGAAGGGGTTAATGAGCAGTTCTTC. Its translation is CASREGVNEQFF.

There are a few counts of this clone. V is TRBV11-3 and J is TRBJ1-4; TRBD1 matches at 8 bases. The CDR3 spans 14 residues. V gave up 5 bases and J gave up 6 bases; unmatched junction bases: 5. Germline CDR1 is SGHNT and CDR2 is YENEEA. CDR3: CASSLGQGDEKLFF. CDR3 coding DNA: TGTGCCAGCAGCCTCGGACAGGGAGATGAAAAACTGTTTTTT.

The V and J genes are TRBV10-3 and TRBJ1-1, with 7 bases matching TRBD1. CDR3 length: 14 residues. The junction had 9 bases not matched to a gene; V was cut back by 4 bases and J by 7 bases. Germline V gives CDR1 ENHRY, CDR2 SYGVKD. Here the CDR3 reads CAISALNRDSEAFF. The DNA of the CDR3 is TGTGCCATCAGTGCCCTAAACCGGGACAGTGAAGCTTTCTTT.

This clone was detected only a few times. The V gene is TRBV11-3, the J gene TRBJ1-1, with a tentative D call TRBD1 (5 bases). The germline V gene has CDR1 SGHNT and CDR2 YENEEA. The ends were cut back, 2 bases at V and 5 bases at J, with 15 bases in the middle. CDR3 length: 15 residues. CDR3 nucleotide sequence: TGTGCCAGCAGCTTAATCATGGGGGGGAGAACTGAAGCTTTCTTT. Translated: CASSLIMGGRTEAFF.

This clone was observed a handful of times. The gene calls are TRBV23-1 and TRBJ1-4; a possible D gene is TRBD1 (6 bases). TRBV23-1 carries the ORF label, with uncertain function. The CDR3 covers 14 residues. Trimming pared 6 bases from V and 7 bases from J, leaving 15 bases between. Written as DNA, the CDR3 is TGCGCCAGCAGGGACGGACAGCGGGGTGAAAAACTGTTTTTT. Translation: CASRDGQRGEKLFF.

This clone was found a few times. The chain links TRBV25-1 to TRBJ1-1; 9 positions match TRBD1. The CDR3 is 13 amino acids. Germline CDR1 MGHDK, CDR2 SYGVNS. V dropped 6 bases and J dropped 5; count of bases not matched to a gene: 4. CDR3 residues: CASRGQGKTEAFF. The CDR3 DNA reads TGTGCCAGCAGGGGACAGGGAAAAACTGAAGCTTTCTTT.